The next 23 T cell receptor beta chains were all read from a single sample in a study of T-cell reconstitution after alpha-beta-depleted transplantation in children. Construction of the TCRbeta library involved unique molecular identifiers. TCRdb analysed the PCR reads with MiXCR anew, one entry per CDR3 protein. The sample yields over 200,000 distinct CDR3 sequences, about a tenth seen once. Sample: PBMCs from the stem cell graft donor, taken from the stem cell graft. The receptors stem from a human donor who donated a stem cell graft to a child with acute lymphoblastic leukemia.

The chain employs TRBV27 and TRBJ2-3; 10 bases line up with TRBD2. Germline lookup yields CDR1 MNHEY and CDR2 SMNVEV (reference sequence). This CDR3 is 14 amino acids long. V lost 7 bases and J lost 4; bases outside the gene matches: 5. The CDR3 is CASTASGGPDTQYF. The CDR3 DNA follows: TGTGCCAGCACGGCTAGCGGGGGCCCAGATACGCAGTATTTT.

The rearrangement joins TRBV14 to TRBJ1-6; tentative D call: TRBD1 (5 bases). This CDR3 comprises 15 residues. The germline V gene has CDR1 SGHDN and CDR2 FVKESK. The germline V and J ends were trimmed by 1 base and 7 bases, with 11 bases remaining between them. The CDR3 loop reads CASSQGWGSNSPLHF. The CDR3 nucleotides read TGTGCCAGCAGCCAAGGTTGGGGCTCGAATTCACCCCTCCACTTT.

This clonotype was found many times. The chain has TRBV6-1 and TRBJ1-1; 7 bases are a match to TRBD1. V lost 5 bases and J lost 2; bases outside the gene matches: 8. The CDR3 sequence is 15 residues long. In germline, CDR1 is MNHNS, CDR2 SASEGT. Here the CDR3 DNA reads TGTGCCAGCAGTCCCGGGACAGCACTTAACACTGAAGCTTTCTTT. This sequence encodes CASSPGTALNTEAFF.

This chain joins TRBV12-3 or TRBV12-4 and TRBJ2-1, with a weak D call TRBD1 (6 bases). The CDR3 is 14 residues long. V gave up 6 bases and J gave up 4 bases, with 13 bases separating them. Here the CDR3 DNA reads TGTGCCAGCAGCCCCGGACAGAATTACAATGAGCAGTTCTTC. Encoded protein: CASSPGQNYNEQFF.

The rearrangement joins TRBV12-3 or TRBV12-4 to TRBJ1-1; 8 bases align to TRBD1. The J segment lost 4 bases and the V segment lost 6 bases, leaving 7 bases of the junction unmatched. The CDR3 is 14 amino acids. This chain's CDR3 is CASRRWTGTTEAFF. For the CDR3, the DNA is TGTGCCAGCAGACGCTGGACAGGGACCACTGAAGCTTTCTTT.

The chain joins TRBV7-8 to TRBJ1-2; tentative D call: TRBD1 (5 bases). V lost 2 bases and J 4 bases, leaving 17 bases between the germline ends. The CDR3 totals 16 residues. The germline V gene has CDR1 SGHVS and CDR2 FQNEAQ. CDR3 amino acids: CASSLRTGALLYGYTF. CDR3 DNA: TGTGCCAGCAGCTTACGTACCGGGGCCCTCCTCTATGGCTACACCTTC.

V is TRBV7-2 and J is TRBJ1-1; 7 bases align to TRBD1. CDR3 length equals 14 residues. In germline, CDR1 is SGHTA, CDR2 FQGNSA. V shed 5 bases, J shed 3 bases, and the junction held 6 bases outside the gene matches. The CDR3 DNA sequence: TGTGCCAGCAGCCCTCGGACAGGCCACACTGAAGCTTTCTTT. Translating gives CASSPRTGHTEAFF.

The chain uses TRBV12-3 or TRBV12-4 and TRBJ2-3; D might be TRBD1 or TRBD2, each matching 5 bases. CDR3 size: 16 residues. Trimming took 5 bases from V and 7 from J, leaving 22 bases between them. CDR3 coding DNA: TGTGCCAGCAGTCCATTATCCGGGACCGGTGCAAATACGCAGTATTTT. Its translation: CASSPLSGTGANTQYF.

The rearrangement links TRBV5-4 to TRBJ1-2; D unresolved. This CDR3 is 15 amino acids long. V was shortened by 3 bases and J by 2 bases, with 14 bases between the two germline ends. Germline assignment: CDR1 SGHNT and CDR2 YYREEE (reference sequence). The CDR3 sequence is CASSSGVGVNYGYTF. CDR3 DNA sequence: TGTGCCAGCAGCTCCGGAGTTGGGGTCAACTATGGCTACACCTTC.

Only a few counts were recorded for this clonotype. This chain connects TRBV18 to TRBJ2-5; D is unresolved. The CDR3 length is 15 residues. V lost 2 bases, J lost 2 bases, and 12 bases lay in between. CDR1 and CDR2 from the germline V gene are KGHSH and LQKENI. This CDR3 is CASSPGWGFQETQYF. CDR3 DNA sequence: TGTGCCAGCTCACCAGGTTGGGGTTTTCAAGAGACCCAGTACTTC. Full variable domain (remainder filled in from reference TRBV18 and TRBJ2-5): NAGVMQNPRHLVRRRGQEARLRCSPMKGHSHVYWYRQLPEEGLKFMVYLQKENIIDESGMPKERFSAEFPKEGPSILRIQQVVRGDSAAYFCASSPGWGFQETQYFGPGTRLLVL.

The sample holds many counts of this clonotype. CDR3 coding DNA: TGTGCCAGCAGTCCGACTAGCGGGGGGGAAGGCGCGCAGTATTTT. Its protein is CASSPTSGGEGAQYF. V and J are TRBV12-3 or TRBV12-4 and TRBJ2-3; TRBD2 agrees at 14 bases. After removal of 5 bases from V and 10 bases from J, the junction contained 8 bases not matched to a gene. The CDR3 has 15 amino acids.

This clonotype was found many times. The V gene is TRBV5-6, the J gene TRBJ2-3; maybe TRBD2 (5 bases). The CDR3 sequence is 14 residues long. Looked up from germline, CDR1 is SGHDT and CDR2 is YYEEEE. The germline V and J ends were trimmed by 0 bases and 3 bases, with 8 bases remaining between them. The CDR3 region is CASSLDGVTDTQYF. The CDR3 DNA sequence: TGTGCCAGCAGCTTGGACGGGGTAACAGATACGCAGTATTTT.

There are a few counts of this clonotype. V and J are TRBV5-5 and TRBJ2-2, with 8 bases aligning to TRBD1. Germline lookup yields CDR1 SGHKS and CDR2 YYEKEE (reference sequence). The V gene end was trimmed by 1 base and the J gene end by 6 bases; junction bases not matched to a gene: 2. There are 14 residues in the CDR3. CDR3 region: CASSLRTGPGELFF. The CDR3 DNA is TGTGCCAGCAGCTTGAGGACAGGGCCCGGGGAGCTGTTTTTT.

This clonotype was picked up many times. The V call is TRBV7-2, the J call TRBJ2-7; D is possibly TRBD2 (6 bases). Per germline, CDR1 SGHTA and CDR2 FQGNSA. Trimming left V 5 bases short and J 6 bases short, with 11 bases between. CDR3 size: 12 residues. This chain's CDR3 is CASSPGGREQYF. The CDR3, as DNA: TGTGCCAGCAGCCCCGGGGGACGCGAGCAGTACTTC.

The CDR3 sequence: CASSQDPGQGLPTDTQYF. The CDR3 coding sequence is TGTGCCAGCAGCCAAGATCCCGGACAGGGGTTGCCCACAGATACGCAGTATTTT. This chain joins TRBV4-2 and TRBJ2-3; 9 nucleotides match TRBD1. Germline V gives CDR1 LGHNA, CDR2 YNFKEQ. V gave up 0 bases and J gave up 2 bases; unmatched junction bases: 9. The CDR3 runs 18 residues.

V and J are TRBV7-9 and TRBJ2-5; 8 bases match TRBD1. This CDR3 has 14 amino acids. The germline V gene has CDR1 SEHNR and CDR2 FQNEAQ (reference sequence). With 5 bases clipped from V and 5 bases from J, the junction kept 7 bases outside the gene matches. The CDR3 loop reads CASSPQTGEETQYF. The CDR3 DNA reads as TGTGCCAGCAGCCCGCAGACAGGGGAGGAGACCCAGTACTTC. Drawing the rest from reference TRBV7-9 and TRBJ2-5, the complete variable domain is DTGVSQNPRHKITKRGQNVTFRCDPISEHNRLYWYRQTLGQGPEFLTYFQNEAQLEKSRLLSDRFSAERPKGSFSTLEIQRTEQGDSAMYLCASSPQTGEETQYFGPGTRLLVL.

V is TRBV4-3 and J is TRBJ1-1; D not certain. This CDR3 has 14 amino acids. V was clipped by 0 bases and J by 6 bases, with 11 bases between them. From germline, CDR1 is LGHNA and CDR2 YSLEER. CDR3 in amino acids: CASSQDRGYAEAFF. The CDR3 DNA follows: TGCGCCAGCAGCCAAGATCGAGGGTACGCTGAAGCTTTCTTT.

Remarks on this clonotype: Since a much larger clone is just one base distant, this may be a read error. The chain employs TRBV11-2 and TRBJ1-6; 10 bases fit TRBD1. The germline V gene has CDR1 SGHAT and CDR2 FQNNGV. The CDR3 is made up of 15 amino acids. V lost 4 bases to trimming and J lost 7 bases; unmatched junction nucleotides: 4. The CDR3 region is CASSSAGQGNSPLHF. CDR3 nucleotide sequence: TGTGCCAGCAGCTCAGCGGGACAGGGGAATTCACCCCTCCACTTT.

This chain uses TRBV27 with TRBJ1-2, with D uncertain. From germline, CDR1 is MNHEY and CDR2 SMNVEV (reference sequence). V was shortened by 8 bases and J by 4 bases, with 23 bases between the two germline ends. The CDR3 contains 16 residues. The CDR3 region is CASRHGSPSAFYGYTF. The CDR3 coding sequence is TGTGCCAGCCGACACGGATCTCCCAGCGCATTCTATGGCTACACCTTC.

The V call is TRBV6-5, the J call TRBJ2-6; D is undetermined. Trimming removed 0 bases from V and 4 bases from J, with 4 bases in between. Germline V gene data show CDR1 as MNHEY and CDR2 as SVGAGI. The CDR3 has 14 residues. Here the CDR3 reads CASSYSVGANVLTF. The DNA of the CDR3 is TGTGCCAGCAGTTACTCGGTCGGGGCCAACGTCCTGACTTTC.

This clonotype was observed at least ten times. The V and J genes are TRBV18 and TRBJ1-4; D not certain. The V end was cut by 2 bases, the J end by 1 base, with 5 bases between. CDR1 is KGHSH and CDR2 is LQKENI in the germline V gene. There are 14 residues in the CDR3. DNA of the CDR3: TGTGCCAGCTCACCAGGGATAACTAATGAAAAACTGTTTTTT. Residues: CASSPGITNEKLFF. Looking up the rest from reference TRBV18 and TRBJ1-4 gives the full variable domain: NAGVMQNPRHLVRRRGQEARLRCSPMKGHSHVYWYRQLPEEGLKFMVYLQKENIIDESGMPKERFSAEFPKEGPSILRIQQVVRGDSAAYFCASSPGITNEKLFFGSGTQLSVL.

This clonotype was seen repeatedly, ten times or more. The chain joins TRBV12-3 or TRBV12-4 to TRBJ1-4; D is possibly TRBD1 (5 bases). V was pared by 3 bases and J by 6 bases, with 11 bases between. The CDR3 consists of 14 residues. The CDR3 DNA is TGTGCCAGCAGTTTGGGCAGGGATGATGAAAAACTGTTTTTT. Translating gives CASSLGRDDEKLFF.

This clonotype was seen only a few times. V usage is TRBV5-1 and J usage is TRBJ1-1; 7 bases line up with TRBD1. V trimming: 5 bases; J trimming: 4 bases; junction bases outside the gene matches: 11. Germline CDR1 reads SGHRS; CDR2 reads YFSETQ. CDR3 length: 15 amino acids. Here the CDR3 reads CASSIIQGGFTEAFF. CDR3 nucleotides: TGCGCCAGCAGTATAATTCAGGGGGGATTCACTGAAGCTTTCTTT.